Sequencing of this T cell receptor beta chain was carried out in a study of blood T cell repertoires in COVID-19. Trimming cost V 6 bases and J 9 bases; bases outside gene matches: 14. CDR1 is MNHEY, CDR2 SVGAGI, per germline. CDR3 length: 15 amino acids. This clone was counted once. Sequencing used immunoSEQ multiplex PCR; TCRdb keeps in-frame clones, though not all of them. The table includes fewer than 300,000 clones, 75% to 85% detected once. This rearrangement joins TRBV6-5 to TRBJ1-5; 7 bases fit TRBD1. Sequencing was carried out using peripheral blood. This TCR derives from a man aged 50 to 59 with active or convalescent COVID-19. The DNA for the CDR3 is TGTGCCAGCAGCCTCAGACAGGGCGCCTTAGGGCCCCAGCATTTT. The encoded protein is CASSLRQGALGPQHF.